This TCR beta chain was profiled in a study of control samples from healthy donors and cancer patients. Profiled with immunoSEQ multiplex PCR; TCRdb holds only in-frame clones, not every one. The data hold 100,000 to 150,000 clones, with about nine tenths observed a single time. CDR3 length equals 15 residues. Germline loops: CDR1 SGHTA, CDR2 FQGNSA. J was trimmed by 6 bases and V by 5 bases; bases with no gene match: 5. The chain joins TRBV7-2 to TRBJ1-6, with 9 nucleotides matching TRBD1. The sequence was collected from a man aged 40-50 years in good health. The sequencing sample was made of blood. In nucleotides, the CDR3 is TGTGCCAGCAGCCTACAGGGGGCGGCTAATTCACCCCTCCACTTT. As protein: CASSLQGAANSPLHF.